This T cell receptor beta chain was profiled in a study of OX40 agonist ivuxolimab in advanced cancers. For the study in its entirety: Ivuxolimab was an agonistic, fully human IgG2 monoclonal antibody directed against OX40 (CD134), a costimulatory receptor. The paper covers the monotherapy dose-escalation part of the phase I ivuxolimab trial, which included N = 52 patients. The point of sequencing TCRbeta in the periphery was to test whether ivuxolimab changed TCR sequence diversity and drove clonal T-cell expansion. Of the approximately 50 dose-escalation patients, hepatocellular carcinoma was present in about 19, melanoma in around 15, renal cell carcinoma in 9 and head and neck cancer in 9. Intravenous ivuxolimab was administered to patients every 2 weeks at six dose levels: 0.01, 0.1, 0.3, 1.5, 3 and 10 mg/kg. In the dose-escalation cohort, 65% to 85% of patients were male, and the mean age was around 65 years with a range of about 20 to 79. Prior anti-PD-1, anti-PD-L1 or anti-CTLA-4 therapy was permitted, and approximately 42% of dose-escalation patients had received checkpoint inhibitors. Three dose-escalation patients achieved partial responses, one with hepatocellular carcinoma and two with cutaneous melanoma.

Patients with autoimmune disease history or receiving systemic immunosuppression were excluded from the trial. In every dose cohort, peripheral blood was drawn for TCR sequencing at baseline, cycle 4 day 1, and cycle 7 day 1. Samples came from an open-label, multicenter, first-in-human phase I dose-escalation trial of ivuxolimab. Adults with locally advanced or metastatic melanoma, renal cell carcinoma, hepatocellular carcinoma or head and neck squamous cell carcinoma were enrolled in the trial. Before TCR sequencing, CD4+ and CD8+ T cells were separately sorted from peripheral blood. From cysteine to phenylalanine, the CDR3 is 15 amino acids long. CDR3 DNA only is kept here, 45 bases in frame from base 1. The germline V gene specifies SGHVS as CDR1 and FQNEAQ as CDR2. V has 5 bases trimmed and J has 8 bases trimmed; junction bases matching no gene number 9. To sequence the TCRbeta CDR3 region, genomic DNA was isolated from the sorted cells. The immunoSEQ Assay was used to sequence the TCRbeta CDR3 regions. The table comes from immuneACCESS by way of TCRdb, which keeps in-frame sequences with V and J called. Part of the clones is missing from these tables; in studies checked, under half for an unresolved V gene and the rest for unknown reasons. Across this sample there are around 63,000 clones, with approximately 80% seen only once. The biggest ten clones account for 5% to 6% of the sample.

This clone was counted between two and nine times. It has no known antigen specificity. Base qualities are missing; no much larger clone stands one base away. Overall study results and their limits: On average, CD8+ T cells showed more expanded clones than CD4+ T cells after ivuxolimab. At doses of 0.1 to 3.0 mg/kg, clonal expansion of both CD4+ and CD8+ blood T cells was observed from baseline to week 6. In the 0.1-3.0 mg/kg groups, partial responders had among the lowest normalized peripheral clonal expansion, particularly in CD8+ T cells. Antigen specificity was not determined for the clonally expanded peripheral T cells. Low levels of normalized T-cell clonal expansion were also shown by some nonresponding patients.

The rearrangement joined TRBV7-8 to TRBJ2-1, with TRBD2 identical over 10 junction bases. The clonotype comes from an adult with an advanced solid tumor such as melanoma, head and neck, liver or kidney cancer. The material was CD4+ or CD8+ T cells sorted from blood, obtained in a trial of the OX40 agonist ivuxolimab. The base sequence is TGTGCCAGCAGCCCGGAGCGGGGGGGCCTCTATGAGCAGTTCTTC. This translates into CASSPERGGLYEQFF.